The 9 T cell receptor beta chains presented below share a single source sample, sequenced in a study of T cells after yellow fever vaccination. TCRdb reprocessed the 5' RACE reads via MiXCR and lists one record per CDR3 protein. Seen here are about 300,000 distinct CDR3 sequences, roughly 6.8% observed once, and the top ten hold over 15%. Source: PBMCs, taken roughly seven weeks after the first yellow fever vaccination. The receptors were sampled from a man aged 18 to 35 who received the YFV17D yellow fever vaccine.

V is TRBV6-5 and J is TRBJ1-1, with a possible D match to TRBD1 (5 bases). V was shortened by 2 bases and J by 3 bases, with 10 bases between the two germline ends. CDR1 MNHEY and CDR2 SVGAGI come from the germline V gene. The CDR3 runs to 14 residues. CDR3 amino acids: CASSYREGDTEAFF. The CDR3 region has the DNA TGTGCCAGCAGTTACCGTGAAGGGGACACTGAAGCTTTCTTT.

This clonotype was seen ten or more times. The rearrangement uses TRBV7-9 and TRBJ2-4; maybe TRBD1 (6 bases). Looked up from germline, CDR1 is SEHNR and CDR2 is FQNEAQ (reference sequence). The V gene lost 3 bases and the J gene lost 6 bases, with 12 bases spanning the gap. This CDR3 region has 14 residues. The CDR3 spells CASSFQGSPNIQYF. As DNA, the CDR3 is TGTGCCAGCAGCTTTCAGGGGTCTCCAAACATTCAGTACTTC.

The chain links TRBV5-1 to TRBJ2-3, with unresolved D. Trimming removed 1 base from V and 0 bases from J, with 9 bases in between. This CDR3 spans 15 amino acids. Germline values: CDR1 SGHRS, CDR2 YFSETQ. The DNA of the CDR3 is TGCGCCAGCAGCTTGACTGACTCTAGCACAGATACGCAGTATTTT. The encoded protein is CASSLTDSSTDTQYF. The full variable domain, rest sourced from reference TRBV5-1 and TRBJ2-3, is KAGVTQTPRYLIKTRGQQVTLSCSPISGHRSVSWYQQTPGQGLQFLFEYFSETQRNKGNFPGRFSGRQFSNSRSEMNVSTLELGDSALYLCASSLTDSSTDTQYFGPGTRLTVL.

J is TRBJ2-1 and V is TRBV7-2, with a tentative D call TRBD1 (6 bases). This CDR3 has 16 residues. Trimming stripped 3 bases from V and 3 bases from J, with 15 bases between. Looked up from germline, CDR1 is SGHTA and CDR2 is FQGNSA. CDR3 loop: CASSFGGGLDYNEQFF. The CDR3 bases are TGTGCCAGCAGCTTTGGGGGCGGCCTAGACTACAATGAGCAGTTCTTC.

This clonotype was counted a few times. This chain connects TRBV24-1 to TRBJ1-5; 8 bases fit TRBD1. V lost 2 bases to trimming and J lost 9 bases; unmatched junction nucleotides: 5. This CDR3 has 14 residues. CDR1 and CDR2 from the germline V gene are KGHDR and SFDVKD. The CDR3 sequence is CATSDSRGRGPQHF. The CDR3 nucleotides are TGTGCCACCAGTGATTCCAGGGGGCGGGGGCCCCAGCATTTT.

V and J are TRBV5-4 and TRBJ2-1; the D is unclear. V was trimmed by 0 bases and J by 6 bases, leaving 7 bases between them. This CDR3 is 13 amino acids long. The germline CDR1 and CDR2 sequences are SGHNT and YYREEE (reference sequence). CDR3 sequence: CASSLAESNEQFF. The CDR3 coding sequence is TGTGCCAGCAGCTTGGCTGAGTCCAATGAGCAGTTCTTC.

This clonotype turned up a few times. The chain has TRBV20-1 and TRBJ2-7; 8 bases agree with TRBD1. The V gene's germline CDR1 is DFQATT and CDR2 SNEGSKA (reference sequence). CDR3 length: 15 residues. Losses at the gene ends were 6 bases for V and 5 bases for J; bases not matched to a gene: 15. The CDR3 DNA reads as TGCAGTGCCAGAACGGGACAGGCTTCCTTGCACGAGCAGTACTTC. Translation: CSARTGQASLHEQYF.

This clonotype was seen a few times. The chain couples TRBV29-1 to TRBJ1-1, with 10 positions matching TRBD1. Looked up from germline, CDR1 is SQVTM and CDR2 is ANQGSEA. V lost 7 bases and J lost 5; bases outside the gene matches: 7. This CDR3 comprises 13 residues. The CDR3 sequence is CSGKTGGRTEAFF. In DNA form, the CDR3 reads TGCAGCGGTAAGACAGGGGGCCGGACTGAAGCTTTCTTT.

CDR3 loop: CASSLARGAYNEQFF. CDR3 bases: TGTGCCAGCAGCTTAGCCCGGGGCGCCTACAATGAGCAGTTCTTC. The chain links TRBV7-3 to TRBJ2-1, with D tentatively TRBD1 or TRBD2 (5 bases each). This CDR3 is built from 15 residues. Trimming shortened V by 2 bases and J by 2 bases, and 10 bases separated the two germline ends. The V gene's germline CDR1 is SGHTA and CDR2 FQGTGA.